These 18 T cell receptor beta chains originate from one sample sequenced in a study of identical twins. TCRdb reanalysed the 5' RACE reads using MiXCR and keeps one entry per CDR3 protein. Here the sample spans about 460,000 distinct CDR3 sequences, about 14% being singletons. These data were also filed under a second study, of yellow fever vaccine responses in identical twins.

Material for sequencing was CD4+ T cells sorted from blood. The receptors here all came from a woman aged 18-35 years in good health.

This clonotype occurred a few times. The V call is TRBV20-1, the J call TRBJ2-1; tentatively, D is TRBD2 (6 bases). The CDR3 length is 13 residues. Germline V lookup: CDR1 DFQATT, CDR2 SNEGSKA (reference sequence). With 0 bases removed from V and 6 bases from J, the gap between germline ends came to 9 bases. This CDR3 is CSAREGGLNEQFF. In DNA form, the CDR3 reads TGCAGTGCTAGAGAGGGGGGACTCAATGAGCAGTTCTTC.

The J gene is TRBJ2-3, the V gene TRBV6-5, with D possibly being TRBD1 (6 bases). The CDR3 has 13 amino acids. Trimming took off 3 bases at V and 9 bases at J, with 13 bases between the two ends. In germline, CDR1 is MNHEY, CDR2 SVGAGI. The CDR3 loop is CASSYQGPQTQYF. DNA of the CDR3: TGTGCCAGCAGTTATCAGGGGCCGCAAACGCAGTATTTT.

The chain carries TRBV12-3 or TRBV12-4 and TRBJ2-1, with D possibly TRBD2 on 6 matching bases. V dropped 1 base and J dropped 10 bases, with 14 bases sitting between them. This CDR3 spans 14 amino acids. DNA of the CDR3: TGTGCCAGCAGTTTAGAGGCGGGGCGCGGGGAGCAGTTCTTC. As protein: CASSLEAGRGEQFF.

In its sample, this clonotype was seen a few times. The gene calls are TRBV12-3 or TRBV12-4 and TRBJ2-7; weak D call: TRBD2 (7 bases). With 4 bases removed from V and 2 bases from J, the gap between germline ends came to 12 bases. The CDR3 has 14 residues. The CDR3 DNA follows: TGTGCCAGCAGTTCCACGGGGGGCACCTACGAGCAGTACTTC. This gives the protein CASSSTGGTYEQYF.

This clonotype was recorded a few times. The chain carries TRBV2 and TRBJ2-3, with 7 bases aligning to TRBD2. V shed 1 base, J shed 1 base, and the junction held 5 bases outside the gene matches. The CDR3 is 16 amino acids. From germline, CDR1 is SNHLY and CDR2 FYNNEI. This CDR3 is CASSEVAGVRTDTQYF. In nucleotides, the CDR3 is TGTGCCAGCAGTGAAGTGGCGGGAGTCCGCACAGATACGCAGTATTTT.

This clonotype was observed a handful of times. The chain has TRBV6-4 and TRBJ2-7, with TRBD2 matching 12 bases. V shed 7 bases and J 2 bases; nucleotides not matched to a gene: 15. In germline, CDR1 is MRHNA, CDR2 SNTAGT. This CDR3 region has 18 residues. The DNA of the CDR3 is TGTGCCAGCAATCCGGGACTAGCGGGCCAACTTACTACCTACGAGCAGTACTTC. Translation gives CASNPGLAGQLTTYEQYF.

This clonotype was observed a handful of times. This rearrangement joins TRBV7-6 to TRBJ2-5; 9 nucleotides align to TRBD1. Germline CDR1 reads SGHVS; CDR2 reads FNYEAQ. This CDR3 region has 16 residues. V trimming: 3 bases; J trimming: 1 base; junction bases outside the gene matches: 6. CDR3 coding DNA: TGTGCCAGCAGCTTGTACAGGGGGCTTGCCCAAGAGACCCAGTACTTC. Translated: CASSLYRGLAQETQYF.

This clonotype was seen ten or more times. The genes are TRBV6-1 and TRBJ2-2; 8 bases agree with TRBD1. V shed 6 bases, J shed 7 bases, and the junction held 4 bases outside the gene matches. The CDR3 has 13 residues. The germline V gene has CDR1 MNHNS and CDR2 SASEGT. This CDR3 reads CASRLTGDGELFF. CDR3 nucleotide sequence: TGTGCCAGCAGACTGACAGGGGACGGGGAGCTGTTTTTT.

This clonotype turned up a few times. The rearrangement joins TRBV20-1 to TRBJ2-3; the match to TRBD2 covers 10 bases. V lost 6 bases, J lost 6 bases, and 12 bases stayed unmatched. The CDR3 totals 15 residues. Germline CDR1 DFQATT, CDR2 SNEGSKA (reference sequence). CDR3 protein: CSAEGSSGSLDTQYF. CDR3 bases: TGCAGTGCCGAAGGTTCTAGCGGGAGCTTGGATACGCAGTATTTT.

This clonotype was counted ten times or more. The chain couples TRBV12-3 or TRBV12-4 to TRBJ2-3, with 7 bases identical to TRBD2. The CDR3 is 14 residues long. Unmatched junction bases numbered 4, after V lost 7 bases and J lost 0 bases. The chain's CDR3 is CASTRAGSTDTQYF. The CDR3 nucleotides read TGTGCCAGCACCAGAGCGGGGAGCACAGATACGCAGTATTTT.

This clonotype was found a few times. The chain carries TRBV20-1 and TRBJ2-7; possible D gene TRBD1, 6 bases. The V gene lost 2 bases and the J gene lost 1 base, with 9 bases spanning the gap. CDR3 length equals 13 residues. Germline assignment: CDR1 DFQATT and CDR2 SNEGSKA (reference sequence). CDR3 nucleotide sequence: TGCAGTGCTAGACGAACAGGGTCCTACGAGCAGTACTTC. Translated: CSARRTGSYEQYF.

The table lists this clonotype with a few counts. The J gene is TRBJ2-3, the V gene TRBV12-3 or TRBV12-4, with a weak D call TRBD2 (5 bases). The CDR3 contains 15 residues. V lost 2 bases and J 4 bases, leaving 13 bases between the germline ends. CDR3 amino acids: CASSLSGRSPDTQYF. The CDR3 coding sequence is TGTGCCAGCAGTTTATCGGGAAGATCCCCAGATACGCAGTATTTT.

The chain carries TRBV6-1 and TRBJ2-3; possible D gene TRBD1, 6 bases. Looked up from germline, CDR1 is MNHNS and CDR2 is SASEGT. V was pared by 8 bases and J by 8 bases, with 20 bases between. The CDR3 contains 14 residues. CDR3 protein: CASSRPGDGGTQYF. The CDR3 region has the DNA TGTGCCAGCTCACGTCCAGGGGACGGCGGTACGCAGTATTTT.

This clonotype showed up just a few times. The chain carries TRBV20-1 and TRBJ2-3; TRBD2 aligns across 7 bases. CDR3 length: 14 residues. V was clipped by 5 bases and J by 6 bases; unmatched bases: 11. In germline, CDR1 is DFQATT, CDR2 SNEGSKA (reference sequence). CDR3 amino acids: CSAATSPQPDTQYF. The CDR3 DNA reads as TGCAGTGCTGCGACTAGCCCCCAACCTGATACGCAGTATTTT.

V is TRBV7-9 and J is TRBJ2-1, with D perhaps matching TRBD2 (5 bases). Trimming pared 3 bases from V and 4 bases from J, leaving 19 bases between. Germline CDR1 SEHNR, CDR2 FQNEAQ (reference sequence). The CDR3 spans 17 residues. The CDR3 protein is CASSLRARTLGYNEQFF. The CDR3 DNA reads TGTGCCAGCAGCTTGAGGGCACGGACCTTGGGGTACAATGAGCAGTTCTTC.

The chain has TRBV6-2 or TRBV6-3 and TRBJ2-3; TRBD1 agrees at 9 bases. This CDR3 region has 14 residues. J was trimmed by 1 base and V by 8 bases; bases with no gene match: 4. CDR1 is MNHEY, CDR2 SVGEGT, per germline. CDR3 residues: CASGTGPRTDTQYF. CDR3 bases: TGTGCCAGCGGGACAGGGCCCCGCACAGATACGCAGTATTTT.

This clonotype has only a few counts. This chain joins TRBV6-5 and TRBJ2-7; 7 positions match TRBD1. The CDR3 runs to 15 residues. CDR1 and CDR2 from the germline V gene are MNHEY and SVGAGI. Losses at the gene ends were 0 bases for V and 5 bases for J; bases not matched to a gene: 7. CDR3 in amino acids: CASSYSRGQADEQYF. CDR3 bases: TGTGCCAGCAGTTACTCGAGGGGGCAGGCGGACGAGCAGTACTTC.

This clonotype was seen repeatedly, ten times or more. The chain recombines TRBV5-8 with TRBJ1-1; 8 bases match TRBD1. Germline V lookup: CDR1 SGHTS, CDR2 YDEGEE. This CDR3 has 15 amino acids. Trimming took 3 bases from V and 0 from J; bases not matched to a gene: 4. In nucleotides, the CDR3 is TGTGCCAGCAGCTGGCGGGACAGGTTGAACACTGAAGCTTTCTTT. This codes for CASSWRDRLNTEAFF.